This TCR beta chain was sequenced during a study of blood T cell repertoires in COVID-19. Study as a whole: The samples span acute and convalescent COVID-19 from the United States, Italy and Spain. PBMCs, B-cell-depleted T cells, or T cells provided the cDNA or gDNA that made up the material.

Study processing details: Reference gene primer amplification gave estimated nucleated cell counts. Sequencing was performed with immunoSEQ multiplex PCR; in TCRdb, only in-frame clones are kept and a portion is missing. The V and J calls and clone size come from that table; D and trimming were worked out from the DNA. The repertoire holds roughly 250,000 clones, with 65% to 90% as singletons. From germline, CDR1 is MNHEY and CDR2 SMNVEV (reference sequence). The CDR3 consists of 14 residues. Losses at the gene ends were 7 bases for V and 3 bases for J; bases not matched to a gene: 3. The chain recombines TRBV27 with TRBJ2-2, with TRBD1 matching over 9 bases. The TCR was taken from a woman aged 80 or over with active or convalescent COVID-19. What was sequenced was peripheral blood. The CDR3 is CASMGTGYTGELFF. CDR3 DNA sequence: TGTGCCAGCATGGGGACAGGGTACACCGGGGAGCTGTTTTTT.